This record looks at one TCR beta chain sequence and its context. Its antigen remains unidentified. The germline V gene encodes CDR1 MGHRA and CDR2 YSYEKL. The CDR3 length is 16 residues. V was pared by 1 base and J by 4 bases, with 16 bases between. These data are taken from a study of neoadjuvant anti-PD-1 for oral cavity cancer. Study-wide results and caveats: Treg/Th17 ratio rose with pretreatment blood and fell with post-treatment tumor TCRbeta clonality. Only a few patients per response group were TCR-analyzed; validation needed.

Assay: immunoSEQ multiplex PCR; the TCRdb copy retains only in-frame clones and omits some. The sample yields around 81,000 clones, under 90% seen once. This sequence was found in a person between 40 and 79 years old with oral cavity squamous cell carcinoma. This chain joins TRBV4-1 and TRBJ2-5; D may correspond to TRBD1 or TRBD2 (6 bases each). This material consisted of PBMCs, taken before nivolumab (anti-PD-1) treatment. The CDR3 coding sequence is TGCGCCAGCAGCCAAGCGGGGGCCGCACTGTCAGAGACCCAGTACTTC. This translates into CASSQAGAALSETQYF.